One sample yielded the 28 T cell receptor beta chains listed below, sequenced in a study of T cell responses to AZD1222 COVID-19 vaccine. Sequenced by immunoSEQ multiplex PCR; TCRdb stores in-frame clones only, minus some. The sample holds more than 150,000 clones, about 87% seen once. Material: peripheral blood, obtained on day 0 of MenACWY control vaccination. These receptor sequences come from an adult in good health.

This clone was seen a handful of times. The chain carries TRBV6-5 and TRBJ2-7; D could derive from TRBD1 or TRBD2 (5 bases each). The germline V gene encodes CDR1 MNHEY and CDR2 SVGAGI. There are 14 residues in the CDR3. Between the trimmed V and J ends, which lost 4 bases and 2 bases, there was a span of 12 bases. The CDR3 spells CASSSGTVTYEQYF. For the CDR3, the DNA is TGTGCCAGCAGTTCCGGGACGGTCACCTACGAGCAGTACTTC.

The sample holds a few counts of this clone. The chain recombines TRBV30 with TRBJ2-3, with D perhaps given as TRBD1 or TRBD2 (6 bases each). This CDR3 comprises 14 residues. Germline CDR1 and CDR2: GTSNPN and SVGIG (reference sequence). V shed 0 bases and J shed 3 bases, with 10 bases lying between them. CDR3 loop: CAWSVGGQTDTQYF. In DNA form, the CDR3 reads TGTGCCTGGAGTGTAGGGGGGCAGACAGATACGCAGTATTTT.

The table lists this clone with a few counts. The CDR3 spells CASSQQGTPYEQYF. The CDR3, as DNA: TGTGCCAGCAGCCAACAGGGGACCCCTTACGAGCAGTACTTC. The rearrangement joins TRBV14 to TRBJ2-7, with D possibly TRBD1 on 6 matching bases. The germline V gene has CDR1 SGHDN and CDR2 FVKESK. The CDR3 totals 14 residues. Trimming stripped 2 bases from V and 4 bases from J, with 12 bases between.

In DNA form, the CDR3 reads TGTGCCAGCAGTGGACTAGCGGGAGGGCTTGAGACCCAGTACTTC. It is translated as CASSGLAGGLETQYF. The rearrangement joins TRBV5-4 to TRBJ2-5, with 15 bases that match TRBD2. The trim removed 5 bases at V and 5 bases at J, leaving 4 bases unmatched. Germline CDR1 is SGHNT and CDR2 is YYREEE (reference sequence). This CDR3 has 15 amino acids.

V is TRBV2 and J is TRBJ1-6; unclear D gene. The germline V gene encodes CDR1 SNHLY and CDR2 FYNNEI. Trimming stripped 2 bases from V and 7 bases from J, with 9 bases between. The CDR3 totals 14 residues. This chain's CDR3 is CASSENFLNSPLHF. The CDR3 DNA is TGTGCCAGCAGTGAAAACTTCTTGAATTCACCCCTCCACTTT.

The chain has TRBV30 and TRBJ2-7, with no clear D. The germline CDR1 and CDR2 sequences are GTSNPN and SVGIG (reference sequence). The CDR3 consists of 11 residues. The V end was cut by 0 bases, the J end by 5 bases, with 5 bases between. The CDR3 sequence: CAWSVTDEQYF. CDR3 in DNA: TGTGCCTGGAGTGTCACGGACGAGCAGTACTTC.

The chain employs TRBV7-9 and TRBJ1-4, with D possibly TRBD1 on 5 matching bases. Per germline, CDR1 SEHNR and CDR2 FQNEAQ (reference sequence). The CDR3 covers 13 residues. V was clipped by 5 bases and J by 5 bases, with 9 bases between them. CDR3 in DNA: TGTGCCAGCAGCCGTGGGGGGAATGAAAAACTGTTTTTT. Its translation is CASSRGGNEKLFF. Full variable domain (outside the CDR3, taken from reference TRBV7-9 and TRBJ1-4): DTGVSQNPRHKITKRGQNVTFRCDPISEHNRLYWYRQTLGQGPEFLTYFQNEAQLEKSRLLSDRFSAERPKGSFSTLEIQRTEQGDSAMYLCASSRGGNEKLFFGSGTQLSVL.

The rearrangement uses TRBV2 and TRBJ2-1; 8 bases are shared with TRBD1. The CDR3 length is 15 residues. CDR1 SNHLY and CDR2 FYNNEI come from the germline V gene. Trimming at V came to 7 bases and at J to 3 bases, leaving 8 bases not matched to a gene. The CDR3 loop is CASTSEGQDYNEQFF. The CDR3, as DNA: TGTGCCAGCACCAGCGAGGGACAGGACTACAATGAGCAGTTCTTC.

The rearrangement uses TRBV28 and TRBJ2-7, with 8 bases that match TRBD1. CDR1 and CDR2 from the germline V gene are MDHEN and SYDVKM. V lost 5 bases and J lost 7; bases outside the gene matches: 19. This CDR3 contains 17 residues. The CDR3 sequence is CASSPPMTGELSGEQYF. Written as DNA, the CDR3 is TGTGCCAGCAGTCCCCCAATGACAGGGGAACTTTCCGGTGAGCAGTACTTC.

The rearrangement links TRBV19 to TRBJ1-2; 8 nucleotides line up with TRBD1. The ends lost 5 bases at V and 8 bases at J; junction bases unmatched: 4. This CDR3 has 12 amino acids. Germline V gene sequence: CDR1 LNHDA, CDR2 SQIVND (reference sequence). This CDR3 reads CASSLTGEGYTF. In DNA form, the CDR3 reads TGTGCCAGTAGTTTGACAGGGGAAGGCTACACCTTC.

The count of this clone is one. The gene calls are TRBV4-1 and TRBJ1-1, with unresolved D. This CDR3 spans 13 amino acids. Deletions cut 3 bases from V and 5 bases from J, with 10 bases between. From germline, CDR1 is MGHRA and CDR2 YSYEKL. Here the CDR3 reads CASSHTGWTEAFF. The CDR3 coding sequence is TGCGCCAGCAGCCATACGGGGTGGACTGAAGCTTTCTTT.

The CDR3 DNA sequence: TGTGCCATCAGTGACCACAGGGGCCCTGGGGCCAACGTCCTGACTTTC. It codes for CAISDHRGPGANVLTF. This chain links TRBV10-3 with TRBJ2-6, with 7 nucleotides matching TRBD1. This CDR3 comprises 16 residues. Trimming at V came to 3 bases and at J to 2 bases, leaving 4 bases not matched to a gene. The germline V gene encodes CDR1 ENHRY and CDR2 SYGVKD.

The rearrangement joins TRBV11-3 to TRBJ2-7, with D possibly being TRBD1 (6 bases). CDR1 and CDR2 from the germline V gene are SGHNT and YENEEA. V was trimmed by 5 bases and J by 3 bases, leaving 11 bases between them. This CDR3 contains 13 residues. The CDR3 is CASSAGTNYEQYF. The CDR3 DNA follows: TGTGCCAGCAGCGCCGGGACAAACTACGAGCAGTACTTC.

This chain links TRBV14 with TRBJ2-7; 11 positions agree with TRBD2. The CDR3 runs to 15 residues. Germline values: CDR1 SGHDN, CDR2 FVKESK. V lost 4 bases, J lost 4 bases, and 6 bases stayed unmatched. CDR3 DNA sequence: TGTGCCAGCAGCCTCCGACTAGCGGGACAATACGAGCAGTACTTC. It yields the protein CASSLRLAGQYEQYF.

The chain is built from TRBV12-1 and TRBJ2-7; TRBD2, as called in the table, went unchecked against the DNA. TRBV12-1 is classified as a pseudogene. The CDR3 contains 16 residues. The CDR3 here is CASSFKLADTAYEQYF. Written as DNA, the CDR3 is TGTGCCAGCAGCTTTAAACTAGCGGATACTGCCTACGAGCAGTACTTC.

The chain recombines TRBV6-6 with TRBJ1-5; tentatively, D is TRBD1 (5 bases). The CDR3 length is 14 residues. Between the trimmed V and J ends, which lost 5 bases and 5 bases, there was a span of 13 bases. Looked up from germline, CDR1 is MNHNY and CDR2 is SVGAGI (reference sequence). CDR3 amino acids: CASSIQVADQPQHF. Written as DNA, the CDR3 is TGTGCCAGCAGTATACAGGTTGCGGATCAGCCCCAGCATTTT.

This clone was counted once. The gene calls are TRBV4-3 and TRBJ2-3; either TRBD1 or TRBD2 may supply D (5 bases each). Trimming cost V 1 base and J 6 bases, with 8 bases left between them. The CDR3 loop spans 13 amino acids. CDR1 and CDR2 (germline): LGHNA, YSLEER. CDR3 DNA sequence: TGCGCCAGCAGCCAAGCGGGGACGGATACGCAGTATTTT. It encodes CASSQAGTDTQYF.

This rearrangement joins TRBV10-3 to TRBJ2-3, with 7 bases identical to TRBD2. There are 17 residues in the CDR3. The J segment lost 6 bases and the V segment lost 6 bases, leaving 18 bases of the junction unmatched. CDR1 is ENHRY and CDR2 is SYGVKD in the germline V gene. CDR3 sequence reads: CAIRSPSLAADMDTQYF. The CDR3 DNA reads TGTGCCATCAGGTCTCCGTCGCTAGCGGCCGATATGGATACGCAGTATTTT.

This clone was counted only a few times. This chain links TRBV6-1 with TRBJ2-7; no reliable D call. V was trimmed by 1 base and J by 3 bases, leaving 13 bases between them. Germline CDR1 reads MNHNS; CDR2 reads SASEGT. The CDR3 sequence is 15 residues long. The CDR3 sequence: CASSEGKAFNYEQYF. CDR3 sequence (DNA): TGTGCCAGCAGTGAAGGAAAGGCGTTTAACTACGAGCAGTACTTC.

The chain's CDR3 is CASSQDLRQGLGNTIYF. In nucleotides, the CDR3 is TGCGCCAGCAGCCAAGATCTCAGGCAGGGCCTTGGAAACACCATATATTTT. The rearrangement joins TRBV4-1 to TRBJ1-3; D may be TRBD1 (5 bases). Trimming removed 0 bases at V and 3 bases at J, with 15 bases between. CDR1 and CDR2 (germline): MGHRA, YSYEKL. There are 17 residues in the CDR3.

This clone was picked up a small number of times. J is TRBJ2-3 and V is TRBV7-9; 9 bases fit TRBD2. Per the germline V gene, CDR1 is SEHNR and CDR2 is FQNEAQ (reference sequence). V gave up 3 bases and J gave up 4 bases; unmatched junction bases: 5. The length of the CDR3 is 15 residues. In DNA, the CDR3 is TGTGCCAGCAGCTTCCGCGGGAGGGCCCCAGATACGCAGTATTTT. This translates into CASSFRGRAPDTQYF.

This clone was recorded once. This chain joins TRBV9 and TRBJ2-5; tentatively, D is TRBD1 or TRBD2 (5 bases each). The germline gives CDR1 SGDLS, CDR2 YYNGEE. V was pared by 0 bases and J by 2 bases, with 20 bases between. The CDR3 length is 18 residues. CDR3 nucleotide sequence: TGTGCCAGCAGCGTAGGAGGGGCAGGAAATTTAGGACAAGAGACCCAGTACTTC. This encodes CASSVGGAGNLGQETQYF.

This rearrangement joins TRBV3-1 (or the pseudogene TRBV3-2) to TRBJ2-2; 9 bases are shared with TRBD1. The ends lost 6 bases at V and 7 bases at J; junction bases unmatched: 6. The CDR3 runs 14 residues. In germline, CDR1 is LGHDT, CDR2 YNNKEL (reference sequence). In nucleotides, the CDR3 is TGTGCCAGCAGGCCGGGGACAGGGAACGGGGAGCTGTTTTTT. Its protein is CASRPGTGNGELFF.

The chain links TRBV28 to TRBJ1-4, with D possibly being TRBD1 (6 bases). Trimming took off 1 base at V and 8 bases at J, with 11 bases between the two ends. In germline, CDR1 is MDHEN, CDR2 SYDVKM. The CDR3 has 14 residues. CDR3 nucleotides: TGTGCCAGCAGTTTATTGGGGGCGCGGGAAAAACTGTTTTTT. Its translation: CASSLLGAREKLFF.

This chain connects TRBV28 to TRBJ2-7, with 7 bases lining up with TRBD1. Losses at the gene ends were 7 bases for V and 4 bases for J; bases not matched to a gene: 19. The CDR3 has 17 residues. CDR1 is MDHEN and CDR2 is SYDVKM in the germline V gene. CDR3: CASITLRGPHRVYEQYF. The CDR3 DNA reads TGTGCCAGCATTACCTTGAGGGGGCCGCACCGGGTATACGAGCAGTACTTC.

The V call is TRBV6-1, the J call TRBJ2-3; 9 nucleotides line up with TRBD2. Germline V gives CDR1 MNHNS, CDR2 SASEGT. This CDR3 has 16 residues. After removal of 4 bases from V and 6 bases from J, the junction contained 11 bases not matched to a gene. The CDR3 here is CASSVSRGGARDTQYF. CDR3 bases: TGTGCCAGCAGTGTGTCTCGCGGGGGGGCCCGGGATACGCAGTATTTT.

V gene TRBV9 combines with J gene TRBJ2-7, with TRBD1 identical over 10 bases. Losses at the gene ends were 0 bases for V and 2 bases for J; bases not matched to a gene: 2. The CDR3 consists of 15 residues. Germline assignment: CDR1 SGDLS and CDR2 YYNGEE. CDR3 loop: CASSVGTGGAYEQYF. The DNA of the CDR3 is TGTGCCAGCAGCGTAGGGACAGGGGGGGCCTACGAGCAGTACTTC.

The J gene is TRBJ2-3, the V gene TRBV7-3; 12 bases are a match to TRBD2. After removal of 1 base from V and 6 bases from J, the junction contained 5 bases not matched to a gene. Germline values: CDR1 SGHTA, CDR2 FQGTGA. There are 16 residues in the CDR3. CDR3: CASSLRLAGAGDTQYF. The CDR3 nucleotides are TGTGCCAGCAGCTTAAGACTAGCGGGGGCAGGGGATACGCAGTATTTT. Variable domain in full (rest from reference TRBV7-3 and TRBJ2-3): GAGVSQTPSNKVTEKGKYVELRCDPISGHTALYWYRQSLGQGPEFLIYFQGTGAADDSGLPNDRFFAVRPEGSVSTLKIQRTERGDSAVYLCASSLRLAGAGDTQYFGPGTRLTVL.